These 3 T cell receptor beta chains share one sample of origin, sequenced in a study of T-cell reconstitution after alpha-beta-depleted transplantation in children. Library preparation (for TCRbeta) was performed with unique molecular identifiers. Via MiXCR, TCRdb re-called the PCR reads, giving one row per CDR3 protein. The sample shows 230,000 or so distinct CDR3 sequences, 12% of them seen only once. Here the sequenced sample was PBMCs from the stem cell graft donor, taken from the stem cell graft. The receptors were gathered from a human donor who donated a stem cell graft to a child with acute lymphoblastic leukemia.

This clonotype was observed at least ten times. The rearrangement uses TRBV2 and TRBJ2-7; D gene ambiguous. The CDR3 is 14 residues long. Trimming stripped 1 base from V and 4 bases from J, with 11 bases between. CDR1 and CDR2 (germline): SNHLY, FYNNEI. CDR3 in amino acids: CASSEGTAYYEQYF. The CDR3 DNA reads TGTGCCAGCAGTGAAGGGACGGCATATTACGAGCAGTACTTC.

In this sample, this clonotype turned up many times. The chain recombines TRBV5-1 with TRBJ1-2; D ambiguous. Germline V gene lookup returns CDR1 SGHRS and CDR2 YFSETQ. This CDR3 region has 14 residues. V lost 0 bases to trimming and J lost 2 bases, with 8 bases between them. The DNA of the CDR3 is TGCGCCAGCAGCTTGGAGGCTCGGAACTATGGCTACACCTTC. Its protein product is CASSLEARNYGYTF.

As concerns this clonotype: One base away lies a much larger clone, so this may be a sequencing read error. V and J are TRBV12-3 or TRBV12-4 and TRBJ1-1; D is ambiguous. The V gene lost 5 bases and the J gene lost 6 bases, with 13 bases spanning the gap. The CDR3 is 13 residues long. This chain's CDR3 is CASSAFESSEAFF. CDR3 in DNA: TGTGCCAGCAGTGCCTTTGAAAGCTCTGAAGCTTTCTTT.